Given below is one T cell receptor (beta chain) in context. Using its own MiXCR run on the 5' RACE reads, TCRdb lists one record per CDR3 protein. The sample has just over 450,000 distinct CDR3 sequences, 13% to 15% seen once; the top ten hold about 0.53%. This entry belongs to a study of identical twins. Trimming left V 3 bases short and J 5 bases short, with 5 bases between. The length of the CDR3 is 11 residues. Germline V gene lookup returns CDR1 SEHNR and CDR2 FQNEAQ (reference sequence). These same data were also listed under a study on yellow fever vaccine responses in identical twins.

The source material was CD4+ T cells sorted from blood. The source of this sequence is a young woman in good health. The V call is TRBV7-9, the J call TRBJ2-7; D gene uncertain. Here the CDR3 reads CASSFQNEQYF. DNA for the CDR3: TGTGCCAGCAGCTTTCAGAACGAGCAGTACTTC.